The clone carrying this T cell receptor (beta chain) was detected a few times. The data originate from a study of T cell repertoires in cytomegalovirus infection. Each CDR3 protein gets one entry after TCRdb re-called the reads with MiXCR. The sample lists over 150,000 distinct CDR3 sequences; approximately 17% were seen once. The ends were cut back, 2 bases at V and 4 bases at J, with 11 bases in the middle. The germline gives CDR1 MDHEN, CDR2 SYDVKM. This CDR3 region has 14 residues. The TCR comes from a human donor in good health (CMV status not recorded). Some clones in this sample may be carry-over from other donors' samples. This chain links TRBV28 with TRBJ1-1, with D unresolved. The sample consisted of CD8+ T cells from PBMCs. CDR3 protein: CASSLKRELTEAFF. The CDR3 DNA reads as TGTGCCAGCAGTTTAAAAAGGGAGCTCACTGAAGCTTTCTTT.